The next 13 T cell receptor beta chains were all read from a single sample in a study of blood T cell repertoires in COVID-19. Sequenced by immunoSEQ multiplex PCR; TCRdb stores in-frame clones only, minus some. The profile shows over 150,000 clones, approximately 80% of them singletons. The material sequenced was PBMCs or T cells enriched from blood (not recorded which). Source of these receptors: a woman in her fifties or sixties who had recovered from COVID-19.

This chain connects TRBV28 to TRBJ1-6; a weak D match, TRBD1 (6 bases). The V gene's germline CDR1 is MDHEN and CDR2 SYDVKM. The V gene lost 6 bases and the J gene lost 5 bases, with 17 bases spanning the gap. This CDR3 comprises 16 residues. The CDR3 here is CASRHNNREHNSPLHF. CDR3 DNA sequence: TGTGCCAGCAGACACAACAACAGGGAACATAATTCACCCCTCCACTTT.

The V gene is TRBV3-1 (or the pseudogene TRBV3-2), the J gene TRBJ1-2, with 8 bases identical to TRBD1. The CDR3 is 15 amino acids. From germline, CDR1 is LGHDT and CDR2 YNNKEL (reference sequence). V gave up 1 base and J gave up 8 bases; unmatched junction bases: 9. CDR3 in amino acids: CASSQGARGLGGYTF. CDR3 DNA: TGTGCCAGCAGCCAAGGCGCCAGGGGGCTTGGAGGCTACACCTTC.

The chain uses TRBV27 and TRBJ2-7; 12 bases map to TRBD2. Germline values: CDR1 MNHEY, CDR2 SMNVEV (reference sequence). With 5 bases clipped from V and 4 bases from J, the junction kept 9 bases outside the gene matches. The length of the CDR3 is 16 residues. The CDR3 region is CASSPPGLAGPYEQYF. CDR3 nucleotides: TGTGCCAGCAGTCCCCCCGGACTAGCGGGGCCATACGAGCAGTACTTC.

About this clone itself: A read error may account for a junction end that differs from germline. The chain joins TRBV29-1 to TRBJ2-2; TRBD1 is a possible D gene (7 bases). The germline gives CDR1 SQVTM, CDR2 ANQGSEA. This CDR3 is built from 20 residues. CDR3 in amino acids: CSVAHTDRRRLWGGHRGAVF. CDR3 sequence (DNA): TGCAGCGTCGCCCATACGGACAGGAGAAGGCTGTGGGGAGGACACCGGGGAGCTGTTTTT.

The V gene is TRBV3-1 (or the pseudogene TRBV3-2), the J gene TRBJ2-1; the D is unclear. From germline, CDR1 is LGHDT and CDR2 YNNKEL (reference sequence). With 7 bases removed from V and 3 bases from J, the gap between germline ends came to 19 bases. The CDR3 has 16 residues. DNA of the CDR3: TGTGCCAGCAAGAAATCCCCCGACTTTTTCTACAATGAGCAGTTCTTC. Amino acids: CASKKSPDFFYNEQFF.

This sequence joins TRBV21-1 and TRBJ2-7; the D segment call TRBD2 is taken from the table without a DNA check. TRBV21-1 is flagged as a pseudogene. CDR3 length: 20 amino acids. The CDR3 bases are TGTGCCAGCAGCAAGATGGGGGTCTTCTTCCTAGCGGGAGGGAAGTACGAGCAGTACTTC. The encoded protein is CASSKMGVFFLAGGKYEQYF.

This sequence joins TRBV10-3 and TRBJ2-1, with 8 bases matching TRBD2. V lost 11 bases and J lost 8; bases outside the gene matches: 11. Germline lookup yields CDR1 ENHRY and CDR2 SYGVKD. CDR3 length equals 13 residues. CDR3 sequence reads: CAAWGAGEDEQFF. CDR3 bases: TGTGCCGCCTGGGGAGCGGGAGAAGATGAGCAGTTCTTC.

This chain connects TRBV2 to TRBJ1-4; no clear D gene. The CDR3 runs 13 residues. Per germline, CDR1 SNHLY and CDR2 FYNNEI. V was shortened by 7 bases and J by 7 bases, with 13 bases between the two germline ends. CDR3 in amino acids: CASIQESAEKLFF. CDR3 sequence (DNA): TGTGCCAGCATCCAGGAATCAGCTGAAAAACTGTTTTTT.

J is TRBJ1-5 and V is TRBV19; tentative D call: TRBD1 (5 bases). The V gene lost 3 bases and the J gene lost 0 bases, with 15 bases spanning the gap. CDR1 is LNHDA, CDR2 SQIVND, per germline (reference sequence). The CDR3 is 17 residues long. This chain's CDR3 is CASSMGPRQNSNQPQHF. The DNA of the CDR3 is TGTGCCAGTAGTATGGGGCCGAGACAGAATAGCAATCAGCCCCAGCATTTT.

The chain employs TRBV2 and TRBJ2-3, with a possible D match to TRBD2 (6 bases). The CDR3 length is 14 residues. The germline V gene has CDR1 SNHLY and CDR2 FYNNEI. Deletions cut 6 bases from V and 3 bases from J, with 13 bases between. The CDR3 loop reads CASRGRDGTDTQYF. The CDR3, as DNA: TGTGCCAGCAGAGGGCGGGATGGGACAGATACGCAGTATTTT.

The V and J genes are TRBV7-8 and TRBJ2-1, with 9 bases matching TRBD2. CDR1 is SGHVS and CDR2 is FQNEAQ in the germline V gene. The CDR3 runs 15 residues. Germline trimming cut 0 bases from V and 12 bases from J; bases unmatched to any gene: 9. Here the CDR3 reads CASSLARTSAGRQFF. As DNA, the CDR3 is TGTGCCAGCAGCTTAGCTAGGACTAGCGCAGGAAGGCAGTTCTTC.

The chain links TRBV28 to TRBJ1-4; TRBD1 matches at 7 bases. V was pared by 4 bases and J by 7 bases, with 9 bases of the junction left unmatched. The CDR3 is 15 amino acids. Germline V CDR1 and CDR2: MDHEN, SYDVKM. The CDR3 DNA reads as TGTGCCAGCAGTTCCCCGACAGGGTGGAGTGAAAAACTGTTTTTT. The encoded protein is CASSSPTGWSEKLFF.

The chain couples TRBV12-3 or TRBV12-4 to TRBJ1-5; D is uncertain. Between the trimmed V and J ends, which lost 0 bases and 6 bases, there was a span of 6 bases. The CDR3 contains 13 residues. The CDR3 region is CASSLARVQPQHF. CDR3 nucleotide sequence: TGTGCCAGCAGTTTAGCGCGGGTTCAGCCCCAGCATTTT.